The clone carrying this T cell receptor (beta chain) is medium-sized within its sample. Profiled with immunoSEQ multiplex PCR; TCRdb holds only in-frame clones, not every one. The sample contains some 80,000 clones, just over 95% of which appear only once. The data were taken from a study of technical replicates of blood from a handful of donors. This CDR3 comprises 13 residues. Per the germline V gene, CDR1 is SNHLY and CDR2 is FYNNEI. V lost 4 bases, J lost 5 bases, and 3 bases stayed unmatched. The genes are TRBV2 and TRBJ2-5; TRBD1 agrees at 8 bases. The receptor was isolated from a human donor in good health. Material: T cells isolated from PBMCs. For the CDR3, the DNA is TGTGCCAGCAGTGCTAACAGGGGGGAGACCCAGTACTTC. Translation gives CASSANRGETQYF.